This T cell receptor (beta chain) emerged from a study of molecular identifiers for immune sequencing clone quantification listed by TCRdb under 2018. Notes on the research overall: For a replicate experiment, RNA from about 21,000 or 97,000 naive CD8 T cells was divided into five aliquots, of which four were sequenced. This methods study used CD8 T cells to benchmark TCR RNA copy counting and molecular-identifier clustering-based TCR repertoire sequencing (MIDCIRS).

Trimming accounts for 1 base at V and 4 bases at J, while the number of junction bases matched to no gene is 6. The CDR3 holds 14 amino acids from the cysteine to the phenylalanine. Just CDR3 DNA is preserved here, 42 bases in frame from base 1. Per the germline V gene (reference sequence), GTSNPN is the CDR1 and SVGIG is the CDR2. This clonotype was picked up a small number of times. What antigen it recognizes has not been identified. It has no much larger one-base neighbor in the sample; base qualities were not kept. Overall study results and their limits: When barcode sub-clustering was omitted, TCR diversity was inflated by chimeric consensus sequences, with chimeras reaching as high as 47%. About 3 recovered TCR RNA copies per cell were obtained by modeling, versus approximately 10 by digital PCR, implying a capture efficiency of about 30%. Highly expanded clone sizes could be underestimated if identical TCR molecules share a barcode. Spiked-in Jurkat TCR RNA equal to a single cell's worth was reported to be detectable even within 1,100,000 naive CD8 T cells. In CMV-specific effector cells, clones with more than 20 RNA copies accounted for over 97% of molecules, whereas in naive cells such clones accounted for under 1%. Spiked-in Jurkat TCR RNA (around nine copies' worth), which is not part of the donor repertoire, was contained in the naive libraries.

Library method: PCR. The instrument was an Illumina HiSeq 4000. Bulk TCR libraries were generated as previously described, with the TCR primers listed in Table S5 used. Total RNA was purified with the Qiagen AllPrep DNA/RNA kit. Before analysis, reads from multiple sequencing runs of one library were combined. The published analysis was carried out like this. Only reads with exact TCR constant sequence were kept, trimmed to 150 nt, and grouped by their 12-nt molecular barcodes. Within each barcode group, reads were sub-clustered at a 15% Levenshtein threshold, and quality-weighted consensus sequences were built per RNA molecule. Non-functional sequences were discarded, and so were lower-count sequences lying one edit away from another sequence. Barcode sub-clusters with fewer than 20% of the maximum read count were removed, based on fitting two negative binomial distributions. Starting from the raw public reads, TCRdb applied fastp trimming at Q25, assembled clones with MiXCR and retained in-frame beta chains. Each entry merges the rows of one CDR3 protein and shows their most common DNA and genes. Clone size and V and J calls follow TCRdb, not the original study. Counted in this sample were 50,000 to 70,000 distinct CDR3 sequences; around 20% of them appeared once. 1.5% to 1.7% of the sample is taken by the ten largest.

Libraries of naive CD8 T cells were generated from roughly 21,000 to 960,000 sorted cells, with 10%, 30% or 50% of the purified RNA used. Naive CD8 T cells, defined as CD8+CD4-CCR7+CD45RA+, were FACS-sorted into RLT Plus buffer on a BD FACSAria II. Detection sensitivity was tested by spiking Jurkat RNA equal to some 11 TCR copies' worth into samples containing 20,000-1,000,000 naive CD8 T cells. Enrichment of CD8 T cells was performed with RosetteSep CD8+ T Cell Enrichment Cocktail and Ficoll-Paque, after which ACK red cell lysis was carried out. The rearranged segments are TRBV30 and TRBJ2-5; 7 central bases correspond to TRBD1. This receptor was obtained from a human donor in good health. Some libraries in this study had Jurkat cell RNA spiked in. The sequenced sample consisted of naive CD8+ T cells from blood, with Jurkat cell RNA spiked in. Reading the label with the study, this specimen's cell subset or site is: FACS-sorted CD8+CD4-CCR7+CD45RA+ naive T cells. For the CDR3, the sequence is CAWSAYRGRETQYF. The DNA sequence is as follows: TGTGCCTGGAGTGCCTACAGGGGCCGAGAGACCCAGTACTTC.